This paragraph covers one TCR beta chain sequence. Its antigen is not known. Lung cancer patients with chemo-refractory metastatic non-small-cell disease were given focal radiation plus CTLA-4 blockade with ipilimumab. The protocol was immunoSEQ multiplex PCR, while the TCRdb copy is restricted to in-frame clones and leaves out a portion. This table has 60,000 to 65,000 clones, approximately 80% appearing once. This CDR3 region has 14 residues. Between the trimmed V and J ends, which lost 4 bases and 0 bases, there was a span of 10 bases. Per germline, CDR1 SGHVS and CDR2 FNYEAQ. This specimen comes from a study of radiotherapy plus CTLA-4 blockade in lung cancer. Background on the study: Objective responses emerged in 15% to 20% of patients, and over 30% attained disease control. Study-level findings and limits: Blood-borne expansion of tumor-derived TCR clones followed radiotherapy plus ipilimumab.

The specimen comprised peripheral blood, sampled from a patient treated with radiotherapy plus ipilimumab. The chain employs TRBV7-6 and TRBJ2-7; possible D gene TRBD2, 5 bases. This clonotype originated in a human donor with non-small cell lung cancer who had a complete response to radiotherapy plus ipilimumab. CDR3 in amino acids: CASSSDLNSYEQYV. The CDR3 bases are TGTGCCAGCAGCTCGGACTTAAACTCCTACGAGCAGTACGTC.